Listed below are T cell receptor beta chains from one sample, sequenced in a study of cytomegalovirus exposure and HLA in healthy donors. Sequencing used immunoSEQ multiplex PCR; TCRdb keeps in-frame clones, though not all of them. This sample has roughly 150,000 clones; more than 75% occur once, and the top ten carry approximately 1.4%. The sequencing sample was made of PBMCs. All receptors derive from a girl under 18 in good health and CMV-seropositive. CDR3s include the opening cysteine and the closing phenylalanine or tryptophan.

V	J	CDR3
TRBV7-9	TRBJ2-5	CVSGLAGDPGGETQYF
TRBV4-3	TRBJ2-5	CASSQDWEVTRETQYF
TRBV5-1	TRBJ1-2	CASSLGGGGYTF
TRBV7-2	TRBJ1-2	CASSPAPGTGYGYTF
TRBV13	TRBJ2-7	CASSRQNSYEQYF
TRBV7-2	TRBJ1-4	CASSLWREKLFF
TRBV4-2	TRBJ2-7	CASSQDAGPTYEQYF
TRBV5-8	TRBJ1-1	CASRPVLRDSIFKAFF
TRBV11-2	TRBJ2-6	CASSPPGQGSSGANVLTF
TRBV5-1	TRBJ2-5	CASSPRTILQETQYF
TRBV6-1	TRBJ1-1	CASSSRRGNTEAFF
TRBV4-3	TRBJ1-2	CASSQDLLGPRDYGYTF
TRBV18	TRBJ1-1	CASSLVGQINTEAFF
TRBV2	TRBJ2-1	CASSTHRTSGGRNEQFF
TRBV2	TRBJ2-2	CASSASPNTGELFF
TRBV30	TRBJ1-1	CAWGIYQGTEAFF
TRBV9	-	CASSPSSGDYEQYF
TRBV6-1	TRBJ2-1	CASSRAPIEQEQFF
TRBV29-1	TRBJ1-2	CSVEDLQDLYGYTF
TRBV28	TRBJ2-5	CASSDSYRVLQETQYF
TRBV28	TRBJ1-5	CASSFPPDGLNQPQHF
TRBV25-1	TRBJ2-7	CASMNRGEQYF
TRBV11-2	TRBJ2-1	CASRGGTSGHEQFF
TRBV4-1	TRBJ1-2	CASSQTQAPGQTYGYTF
TRBV28	TRBJ1-2	CASGDTPHSDYGYTF
TRBV28	TRBJ1-2	CASSRTGRDYGYTF
TRBV28	TRBJ2-5	CASSLSPGSLGTQYF
TRBV18	TRBJ2-1	CASSPAANIGGSYNEQFF
TRBV6-1	TRBJ2-3	CASSAEAGVDTQYF
TRBV5-1	TRBJ1-2	CASSGGTGGRSGYPF
TRBV5-1	TRBJ2-3	CASSQDHSGGLEDTQYF
TRBV6-5	TRBJ1-1	CASSYASGGSEAFF
TRBV19	TRBJ2-5	CASRNRDQETQYF
TRBV7-7	TRBJ1-5	CASSPDRPNQPQHF
TRBV2	TRBJ1-1	CASRDRGLGTEAFF
TRBV7-3	TRBJ1-1	CASSSTGFYTEAFF
TRBV28	TRBJ2-7	CASSSYRDSPNEQYF
TRBV5-8	TRBJ2-7	CASSFTRQGAYEQYF
TRBV6-1	TRBJ1-4	CASSDPRGINEKLFF
TRBV28	TRBJ1-2	CASSSDGGRSYTF
TRBV30	TRBJ1-4	CAWSVEANEKLFF
TRBV28	TRBJ1-4	CASREGGAGEKLFF
TRBV28	TRBJ1-2	CASSDTGGRGYGYTF
TRBV5-5	TRBJ2-1	CASSHAGTGYNEQFF
TRBV5-4	TRBJ2-7	CASSPGTSGVPYEQYF
TRBV19	TRBJ1-5	CASSIQGHSNQPQHF
TRBV2	TRBJ2-1	CASSDESGNEQFF
TRBV18	TRBJ1-2	CASSPDNNYGYTF
TRBV28	TRBJ2-7	CASSFLGSPYEQYF
TRBV6-1	TRBJ1-4	CASSEKAGGNEKLFF